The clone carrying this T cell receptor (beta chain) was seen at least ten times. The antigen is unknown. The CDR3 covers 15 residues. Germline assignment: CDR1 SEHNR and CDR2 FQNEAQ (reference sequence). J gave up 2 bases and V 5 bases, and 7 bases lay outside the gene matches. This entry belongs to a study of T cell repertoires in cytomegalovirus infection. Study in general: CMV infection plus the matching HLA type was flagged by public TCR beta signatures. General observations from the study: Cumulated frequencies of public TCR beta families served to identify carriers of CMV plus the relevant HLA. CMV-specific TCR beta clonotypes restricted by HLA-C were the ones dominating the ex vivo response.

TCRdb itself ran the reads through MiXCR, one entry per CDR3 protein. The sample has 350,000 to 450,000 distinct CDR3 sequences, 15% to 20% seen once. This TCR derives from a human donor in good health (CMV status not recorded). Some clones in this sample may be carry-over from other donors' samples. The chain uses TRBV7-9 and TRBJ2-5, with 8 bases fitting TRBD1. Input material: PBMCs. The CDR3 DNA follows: TGTGCCAGCAGCCTGCAGGGGACAGGACAAGAGACCCAGTACTTC. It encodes CASSLQGTGQETQYF.